This entry lists 17 T cell receptor beta chains sequenced from one sample in a study of shared clonotypes between healthy human individuals. The table came from immunoSEQ multiplex PCR; TCRdb's copy has only in-frame clones and leaves some out. The sample has 2 million to 2.5 million clones, 93% seen once. Sequencing was done on a sample of naive CD4+ T cells from PBMCs. Subset indicated: CD45RA+ positively selected. The origin of the receptors is a young man in good health. Some clones in this sample may be carry-over from other donors' samples.

V gene TRBV11-3 combines with J gene TRBJ2-7; 7 bases fit TRBD2. CDR3 length: 13 amino acids. J gave up 8 bases and V 5 bases, and 9 bases lay outside the gene matches. Germline CDR1 SGHNT, CDR2 YENEEA. The DNA of the CDR3 is TGTGCCAGCAGCAGCCGGTTGGGGGGGAAGCAGTACTTC. Translating it yields CASSSRLGGKQYF.

This clone showed up just once. The rearrangement uses TRBV18 and TRBJ1-3; D may be TRBD1 (5 bases). The V end lost 1 base, the J end lost 1 base, and 8 bases lay between the germline ends. The CDR3 runs to 15 residues. Germline-derived CDR1 and CDR2 are KGHSH and LQKENI. In nucleotides, the CDR3 is TGTGCCAGCTCACCACTACAGGAGTCTGGAAACACCATATATTTT. It encodes CASSPLQESGNTIYF.

The chain combines TRBV6-5 with TRBJ2-1, with D perhaps TRBD1 (5 bases). From germline, CDR1 is MNHEY and CDR2 SVGAGI. CDR3 length: 13 amino acids. Trimming shortened V by 6 bases and J by 8 bases, and 14 bases separated the two germline ends. As DNA, the CDR3 is TGTGCCAGCAGAGACGACAGACAGCATGAGCAGTTCTTC. It yields the protein CASRDDRQHEQFF.

The CDR3 coding sequence is TGCAGCCCTCTATTTGCAGATACGCAGTATTTT. Encoded protein: CSPLFADTQYF. The V call is TRBV29-1, the J call TRBJ2-3; D remains unclear. This CDR3 region has 11 residues. The V end was cut by 8 bases, the J end by 4 bases, with 10 bases between. Germline V gene sequence: CDR1 SQVTM, CDR2 ANQGSEA.

The V gene is TRBV11-2, the J gene TRBJ1-5; 7 nucleotides align to TRBD1. Looked up from germline, CDR1 is SGHAT and CDR2 is FQNNGV. This CDR3 is 13 amino acids long. Trimming took 2 bases from V and 7 from J; bases not matched to a gene: 2. The CDR3 coding sequence is TGTGCCAGCAGCTTAAGACAGGGACAGCCCCAGCATTTT. Translated: CASSLRQGQPQHF.

V is TRBV7-3 and J is TRBJ2-1; 7 positions agree with TRBD2. The CDR3 extends over 14 amino acids. The V gene end was trimmed by 4 bases and the J gene end by 4 bases; junction bases not matched to a gene: 4. Germline loops: CDR1 SGHTA, CDR2 FQGTGA. CDR3 in amino acids: CASSSGTTYNEQFF. DNA for the CDR3: TGTGCCAGCAGCTCCGGGACTACGTACAATGAGCAGTTCTTC.

The chain employs TRBV19 and TRBJ1-5; D not certain. Trimming left V 8 bases short and J 3 bases short, with 8 bases between. This CDR3 contains 12 residues. CDR1 and CDR2 from the germline V gene are LNHDA and SQIVND (reference sequence). In nucleotides, the CDR3 is TGTGCCAGTCGGGCCGACAATCAGCCCCAGCATTTT. Encoded protein: CASRADNQPQHF.

The gene calls are TRBV28 and TRBJ2-5; possible D gene TRBD1, 5 bases. The CDR3 has 13 residues. V lost 3 bases and J 7 bases, leaving 12 bases between the germline ends. Per germline, CDR1 MDHEN and CDR2 SYDVKM. The CDR3 sequence is CASSLGLPATQYF. In nucleotides, the CDR3 is TGTGCCAGCAGTTTGGGGCTGCCAGCGACCCAGTACTTC.

The J gene is TRBJ2-3, the V gene TRBV5-1; D is uncertain. This CDR3 spans 16 amino acids. From germline, CDR1 is SGHRS and CDR2 YFSETQ. Between the trimmed V and J ends, which lost 0 bases and 0 bases, there was a span of 11 bases. DNA for the CDR3: TGCGCCAGCAGCTTGGGGGTTTCTACTAGCACAGATACGCAGTATTTT. It specifies CASSLGVSTSTDTQYF.

The V call is TRBV6-6, the J call TRBJ1-1; D is unresolved. Trimming stripped 5 bases from V and 6 bases from J, with 16 bases between. The CDR3 is 14 residues long. Germline CDR1 reads MNHNY; CDR2 reads SVGAGI (reference sequence). DNA of the CDR3: TGTGCCAGCAGTCCCCGTGTGGGAAGTTCTGAAGCTTTCTTT. Protein product: CASSPRVGSSEAFF.

The rearrangement links TRBV6-1 to TRBJ2-1; D is possibly TRBD1 (5 bases). V was shortened by 3 bases and J by 8 bases, with 14 bases between the two germline ends. The CDR3 totals 14 residues. Germline V CDR1 and CDR2: MNHNS, SASEGT. CDR3 nucleotides: TGTGCCAGCAGTGATGTATCAGGGTCCGATGAGCAGTTCTTC. This gives the protein CASSDVSGSDEQFF.

The count of this clone is one. The V gene is TRBV7-3, the J gene TRBJ1-2; D call uncertain. Per germline, CDR1 SGHTA and CDR2 FQGTGA. The CDR3 length is 13 residues. With 5 bases removed from V and 6 bases from J, the gap between germline ends came to 13 bases. The CDR3 loop is CASSKPSLHGYTF. CDR3 bases: TGTGCCAGCAGCAAACCTAGTCTCCATGGCTACACCTTC.

CDR3 region: CASSASAGTNNEQFF. CDR3 nucleotides: TGTGCCAGCAGCGCATCAGCGGGGACGAACAATGAGCAGTTCTTC. This chain connects TRBV11-3 to TRBJ2-1; 7 bases fit TRBD2. In germline, CDR1 is SGHNT, CDR2 YENEEA. This CDR3 comprises 15 residues. The V segment lost 5 bases and the J segment 5 bases; nucleotides outside the gene matches: 9.

The count of this clone is one. The chain couples TRBV6-6 to TRBJ2-4; maybe TRBD2 (5 bases). The germline V gene encodes CDR1 MNHNY and CDR2 SVGAGI (reference sequence). Trimming cost V 4 bases and J 2 bases, with 9 bases left between them. The CDR3 contains 14 residues. The CDR3 DNA follows: TGTGCCAGCAGTTCTGTAGCGACCAAAAACATTCAGTACTTC. Translated, it gives CASSSVATKNIQYF.

This sequence joins TRBV30 and TRBJ1-5, with D uncertain. From germline, CDR1 is GTSNPN and CDR2 SVGIG (reference sequence). This CDR3 region has 13 residues. The V end lost 1 base, the J end lost 4 bases, and 8 bases lay between the germline ends. CDR3 bases: TGTGCCTGGAGTGCGGGGTGGAATCAGCCCCAGCATTTT. As protein: CAWSAGWNQPQHF.

J is TRBJ2-3 and V is TRBV5-1; the D is unclear. Germline V gene data show CDR1 as SGHRS and CDR2 as YFSETQ. The CDR3 runs to 16 residues. Deletions cut 1 base from V and 0 bases from J, with 12 bases between. CDR3 nucleotide sequence: TGCGCCAGCAGCTTGTATGGCGTTGGCAGCACAGATACGCAGTATTTT. Translation gives CASSLYGVGSTDTQYF. Filled out from reference TRBV5-1 and TRBJ2-3, the complete variable domain reads KAGVTQTPRYLIKTRGQQVTLSCSPISGHRSVSWYQQTPGQGLQFLFEYFSETQRNKGNFPGRFSGRQFSNSRSEMNVSTLELGDSALYLCASSLYGVGSTDTQYFGPGTRLTVL.

The chain is built from TRBV7-2 and TRBJ1-5; D unclear. The CDR3 is 13 amino acids. Trimming stripped 0 bases from V and 8 bases from J, with 8 bases between. The germline CDR1 and CDR2 sequences are SGHTA and FQGNSA. The CDR3 spells CASSLAPGEPQHF. The CDR3, as DNA: TGTGCCAGCAGCTTAGCCCCAGGAGAGCCCCAGCATTTT.